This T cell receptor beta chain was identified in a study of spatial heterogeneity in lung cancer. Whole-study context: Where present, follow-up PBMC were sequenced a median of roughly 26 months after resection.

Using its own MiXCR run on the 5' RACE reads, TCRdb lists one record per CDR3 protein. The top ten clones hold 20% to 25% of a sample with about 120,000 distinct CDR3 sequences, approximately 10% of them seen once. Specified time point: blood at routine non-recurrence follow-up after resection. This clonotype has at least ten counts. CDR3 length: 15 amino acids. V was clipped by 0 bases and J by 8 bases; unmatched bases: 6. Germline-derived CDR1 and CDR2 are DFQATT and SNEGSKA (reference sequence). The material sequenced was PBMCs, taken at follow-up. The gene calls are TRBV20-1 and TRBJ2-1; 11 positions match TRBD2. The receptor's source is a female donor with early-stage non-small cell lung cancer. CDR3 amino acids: CSARDGGTSGHEQFF. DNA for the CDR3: TGCAGTGCTAGAGATGGGGGGACTAGCGGCCATGAGCAGTTCTTC.